This TCR beta chain was documented in a study of T cells in Graves' hyperthyroidism and ophthalmopathy. Study-wide background: Before any treatment, at initial diagnosis, peripheral blood was collected.

This clonotype was recorded at least ten times. Its antigen remains unidentified. Findings and caveats of the study: Before onset, by a median of around 6.1 months, the model predicted ophthalmopathy. Within blood appeared most thyroid clonotypes that had expanded above 0.001.

The CDR3 regions of TCR beta were amplified from RNA transcripts. TCR CDR3 underwent first-round RT-PCR with the HTBI primer set. TCRdb re-called the multiplex PCR reads through MiXCR, storing one row per CDR3 protein. This table holds around 500,000 distinct CDR3 sequences, roughly 15% found once. This receptor was taken from a woman in her twenties or thirties with Graves' ophthalmopathy. What was sequenced was blood.

This chain's CDR3 is CASSSSDSSYNEQFF. DNA of the CDR3: TGTGCCAGCAGTTCTAGCGATAGCTCCTACAATGAGCAGTTCTTC. V is TRBV27 and J is TRBJ2-1; tentative D call: TRBD2 (6 bases). With 4 bases removed from V and 0 bases from J, the gap between germline ends came to 10 bases. From germline, CDR1 is MNHEY and CDR2 SMNVEV (reference sequence). The CDR3 covers 15 residues.